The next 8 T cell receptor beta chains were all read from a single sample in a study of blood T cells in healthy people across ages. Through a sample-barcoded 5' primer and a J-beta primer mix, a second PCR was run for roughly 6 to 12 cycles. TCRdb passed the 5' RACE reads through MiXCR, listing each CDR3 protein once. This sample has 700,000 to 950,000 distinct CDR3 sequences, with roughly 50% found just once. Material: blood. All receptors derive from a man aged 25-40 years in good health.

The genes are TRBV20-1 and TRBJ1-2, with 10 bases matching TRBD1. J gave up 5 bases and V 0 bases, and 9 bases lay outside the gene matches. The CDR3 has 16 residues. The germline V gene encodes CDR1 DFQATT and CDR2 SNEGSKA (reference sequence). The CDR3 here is CSARDLRQGAGYGYTF. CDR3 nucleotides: TGCAGTGCTAGAGATCTTCGACAGGGGGCTGGATATGGCTACACCTTC.

The CDR3, as DNA: TGTGCTAGTGGTTTGGAGGGGGGACAGCCCCAGCATTTT. Protein sequence: CASGLEGGQPQHF. The chain employs TRBV12-5 and TRBJ1-5; perhaps TRBD1 as D (6 bases). The CDR3 is made up of 13 amino acids. Between the trimmed V and J ends, which lost 1 base and 7 bases, there was a span of 8 bases. Germline-derived CDR1 and CDR2 are LGHNT and FRNRAP.

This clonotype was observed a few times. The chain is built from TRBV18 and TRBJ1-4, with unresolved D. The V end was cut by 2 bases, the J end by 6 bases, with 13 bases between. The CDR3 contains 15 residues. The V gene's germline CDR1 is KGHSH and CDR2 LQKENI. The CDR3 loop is CASSPGELRHEKLFF. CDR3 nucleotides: TGTGCCAGCTCACCAGGAGAATTAAGGCATGAAAAACTGTTTTTT.

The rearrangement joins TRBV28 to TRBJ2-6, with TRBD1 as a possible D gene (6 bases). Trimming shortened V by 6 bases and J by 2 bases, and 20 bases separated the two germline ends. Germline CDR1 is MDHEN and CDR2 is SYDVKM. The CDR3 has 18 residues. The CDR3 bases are TGTGCCAGCAGCTCACAGACAGGCTGGACGACTGGGGCCAACGTCCTGACTTTC. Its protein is CASSSQTGWTTGANVLTF.

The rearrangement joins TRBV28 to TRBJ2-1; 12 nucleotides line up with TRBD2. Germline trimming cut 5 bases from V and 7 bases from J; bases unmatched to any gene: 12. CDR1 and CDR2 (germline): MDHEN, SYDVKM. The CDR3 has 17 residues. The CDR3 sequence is CASSPYPGLAGGNEQFF. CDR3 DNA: TGTGCCAGCAGTCCATACCCGGGACTAGCGGGTGGGAATGAGCAGTTCTTC.

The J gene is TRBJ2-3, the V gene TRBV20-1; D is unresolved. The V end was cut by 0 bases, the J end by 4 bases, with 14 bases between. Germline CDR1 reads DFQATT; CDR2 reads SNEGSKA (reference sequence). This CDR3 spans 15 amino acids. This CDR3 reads CSARDPQAGADTQYF. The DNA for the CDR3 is TGCAGTGCTAGAGATCCGCAAGCTGGGGCAGATACGCAGTATTTT.

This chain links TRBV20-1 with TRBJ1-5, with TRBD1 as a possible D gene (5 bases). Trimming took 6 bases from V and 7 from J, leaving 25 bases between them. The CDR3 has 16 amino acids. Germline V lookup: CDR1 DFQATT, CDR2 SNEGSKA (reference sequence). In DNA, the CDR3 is TGCAGTGCCGGAGATCGGGACCCAGTTCCCGGGCAGCCCCAGCATTTT. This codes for CSAGDRDPVPGQPQHF.

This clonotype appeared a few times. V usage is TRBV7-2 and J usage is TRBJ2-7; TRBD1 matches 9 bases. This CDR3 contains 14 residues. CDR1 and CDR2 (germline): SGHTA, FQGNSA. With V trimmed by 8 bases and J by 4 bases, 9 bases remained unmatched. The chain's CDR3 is CASGTGTGPYEQYF. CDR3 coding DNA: TGTGCCAGCGGAACGGGGACAGGGCCATACGAGCAGTACTTC.